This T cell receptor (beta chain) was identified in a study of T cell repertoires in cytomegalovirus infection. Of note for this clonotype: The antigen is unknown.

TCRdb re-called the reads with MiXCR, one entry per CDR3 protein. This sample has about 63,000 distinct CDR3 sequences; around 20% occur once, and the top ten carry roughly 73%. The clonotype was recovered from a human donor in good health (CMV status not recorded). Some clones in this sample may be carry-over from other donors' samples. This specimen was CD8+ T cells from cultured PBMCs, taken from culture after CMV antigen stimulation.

CDR3 sequence: CASSPWGGLRSYEQYF. CDR3 DNA: TGTGCCAGCAGTCCATGGGGGGGGCTCCGGAGCTACGAGCAGTACTTC. The rearrangement uses TRBV28 and TRBJ2-7, with a tentative D call TRBD2 (7 bases). Trimming took off 5 bases at V and 3 bases at J, with 20 bases between the two ends. The CDR3 sequence is 16 residues long. Germline loops: CDR1 MDHEN, CDR2 SYDVKM.